Below, one TCR beta chain is given with its context. The CDR3 contains 12 residues. V dropped 7 bases and J dropped 3; count of bases not matched to a gene: 2. In germline, CDR1 is MGHDK, CDR2 SYGVNS. These data belong to a study of PD-1 blockade in mismatch repair-deficient tumors. Data came from immunoSEQ multiplex PCR; TCRdb stores just in-frame clones and leaves some out. Of 75,000 to 85,000 clones listed, about 85% are singletons. This specimen was peripheral blood, taken 12 weeks after starting pembrolizumab. The receptor was derived from an adult with mismatch repair-deficient cancer. The gene calls are TRBV25-1 and TRBJ2-7; TRBD1 matches at 8 bases. This CDR3 is CASNTGGYEQYF. CDR3 DNA sequence: TGTGCCAGCAATACAGGGGGCTACGAGCAGTACTTC.